These T cell receptor beta chains were read from a single sample in a study of cytomegalovirus exposure and HLA in healthy donors. TCRdb's table, derived via immunoSEQ multiplex PCR, lists solely in-frame clones and lacks some. Of roughly 120,000 clones in the sample, approximately 15% were seen once. Input material: PBMCs. The origin of the receptors is a woman aged 18-35 years in good health and CMV-seronegative. Both conserved end residues are part of each CDR3. The order of the fields is J gene, clone size, V gene, D gene, CDR3 DNA, CDR3 protein. The D gene is left open where the match is weak. A row's size may be missing; if present it is once, few, many or a size class.

>TRBJ2-5|few|TRBV19|-
TGTGCCAGTAGTATAGAACCTACCCAAGAGACCCAGTACTTC
CASSIEPTQETQYF
>TRBJ1-1|few|TRBV5-4|TRBD1
TGTGCCAGCGCCCAACAGGGGCTGAACACTGAAGCTTTCTTT
CASAQQGLNTEAFF
>TRBJ1-2|few|TRBV5-4|TRBD1
TGTGCCAGCAGCTTGGAGAGGACAGGGACCTACGGCTACACCTTC
CASSLERTGTYGYTF
>TRBJ1-3|-|TRBV7-2|TRBD1
TGTGCCAGCAGCATAGTGGGACAGGGGGGAAACACCATATATTTT
CASSIVGQGGNTIYF
>TRBJ2-5|few|TRBV28|TRBD2
TGTGCCAGCAGTTTGCCACTAGCGGGGGCCCTCCAGTACTTC
CASSLPLAGALQYF
>TRBJ2-5|-|TRBV14|TRBD2
TGTGCCAGCAGCGCCGGGACTAGCGGGAGTTGGGTCAGAGAGACCCAGTACTTC
CASSAGTSGSWVRETQYF
>TRBJ2-3|-|TRBV5-4|TRBD2
TGTGCCAGCAGCCCCCTAGCGGGGGGGCTGGGAGATACGCAGTATTTT
CASSPLAGGLGDTQYF
>TRBJ2-7|-|TRBV29-1|TRBD1
TGCAGCGTTGACGACAGGGGAGGTGAGCAGTACTTC
CSVDDRGGEQYF
>TRBJ2-7|-|TRBV27|TRBD2
TGTGCCAGCAGTTTATACCCCGGACTAGCGGATTACGAGCAGTACTTC
CASSLYPGLADYEQYF
>TRBJ1-2|few|TRBV5-4|-
TGTGCCAGCAGCTTGCCCACAGGGATCTATGGCTACACCTTC
CASSLPTGIYGYTF
>TRBJ2-2|-|TRBV9|TRBD1
TGTGCCAGCAGCGTCTCACAGGGGGTCACCGGGGAGCTGTTTTTT
CASSVSQGVTGELFF
>TRBJ1-1|few|TRBV6-4|-
TGTGCCAGCAGTGAAGTTTCGGGGGGCGGTGAAGCTTTCTTT
CASSEVSGGGEAFF
>TRBJ2-1|-|TRBV18|-
TGTGCCAGCTCACGAGCCGGGGCCCGGGAGTTCTCGTACAATGAGCAGTTCTTC
CASSRAGAREFSYNEQFF
>TRBJ2-2|-|TRBV7-7|-
TGTGCTAGCAGCTCGGGGACGAACACCGGGGAGCTGTTTTTT
CASSSGTNTGELFF
>TRBJ2-7|-|TRBV6-5|-
TGTGCCAGCAGTTACCCCGGGGGCTACGAGCAGTACTTC
CASSYPGGYEQYF
>TRBJ2-1|-|TRBV4-2|TRBD2
TGTGCCAGCAGCCAACGACTAGCGGGGGGCCCCCACAATGAGCAGTTCTTC
CASSQRLAGGPHNEQFF
>TRBJ1-2|-|TRBV18|-
TGTGCCAGCTCACCAGGGGCAGGATACTATGGCTACACCTTC
CASSPGAGYYGYTF
>TRBJ2-1|-|TRBV4-1|-
TGCGCCAGCGGGGCAAATGAGCAGTTCTTC
CASGANEQFF
>TRBJ2-3|-|TRBV6-5|-
TGTGCCAGCAGTTACTCAGCAGGGGCCTACACAGATACGCAGTATTTT
CASSYSAGAYTDTQYF
>TRBJ1-5|-|TRBV2|TRBD1
TGTGCCAGCGGGGAGGACAGGGGGAATCAGCCCCAGCATTTT
CASGEDRGNQPQHF
>TRBJ1-1|few|TRBV7-2|TRBD1
TGTGCCAGCAGCTTCACAGGGGTCACTGAAGCTTTCTTT
CASSFTGVTEAFF
>TRBJ1-1|-|TRBV28|-
TGTGCCAGCAGAGACGACAGGTCCAACACTGAAGCTTTCTTT
CASRDDRSNTEAFF
>TRBJ1-1|-|TRBV6-6|TRBD1
TGTGCCAGCAGTTACGGGGGACAGGGCGAGAGGACTGAAGCTTTCTTT
CASSYGGQGERTEAFF
>TRBJ1-4|few|TRBV6-1|TRBD1
TGTGCCAGCAGTGGCAGGGGGACGGGGGAAAAACTGTTTTTT
CASSGRGTGEKLFF
>TRBJ2-3|-|TRBV5-4|TRBD1
TGTGCCAGCAGCACTCAACGACAGGGAGTCACAGATACGCAGTATTTT
CASSTQRQGVTDTQYF
>TRBJ1-5|few|TRBV4-2|-
TGTGCCAGCAGCCAAGATGCCGGGACTCAGCAAGTTCCCCAGCATTTT
CASSQDAGTQQVPQHF
>TRBJ2-7|-|TRBV11-3|TRBD2
TGTGCCAGCAGCCCCGAGACTAGCGGGGTACACGAGCAGTACTTC
CASSPETSGVHEQYF
>TRBJ1-2|few|TRBV4-3|-
TGCGCCAGCAGCCAAGATCAGGCGGGACGTCCCTCGGGAGGCTACACCTTC
CASSQDQAGRPSGGYTF
>TRBJ2-1|-|TRBV7-2|TRBD2
TGTGCCAGCAGCGCAGCGGGACCGGCCAATGAGCAGTTCTTC
CASSAAGPANEQFF
>TRBJ2-3|many|TRBV5-1|-
TGCGCCAGCAGCTTGGAGCCTAGCGCATTCACAGATACGCAGTATTTT
CASSLEPSAFTDTQYF
>TRBJ1-5|-|TRBV6-1|TRBD1
TGTGCCAGCAGTGAAGCCGTAGCAGGGGGTAGCAATCAGCCCCAGCATTTT
CASSEAVAGGSNQPQHF
>TRBJ2-7|-|TRBV6-1|TRBD2
TGTGCCAGCAGTGAGGGACTAGCTTTTAACTACGAGCAGTACTTC
CASSEGLAFNYEQYF
>TRBJ1-1|-|TRBV29-1|TRBD1
TGCAGCGTTGAAGGACAGGGAGGTGAAGCTTTCTTT
CSVEGQGGEAFF
>TRBJ1-4|-|TRBV30|TRBD1
TGTGCCTGGAGTTCCCGACTCAGGGGGCTGAGCGAAAAACTGTTTTTT
CAWSSRLRGLSEKLFF
>TRBJ1-2|few|TRBV4-2|-
TGTGCCAGCAGCCAAGAGTCGGGGATGGGGGGCTACACCTTC
CASSQESGMGGYTF
>TRBJ1-1|few|TRBV5-4|TRBD1
TGTGCCAGCAGCCCCGACCCGCAGGGGGCTAGTACTGAAGCTTTCTTT
CASSPDPQGASTEAFF
>TRBJ2-7|-|TRBV28|-
TGTGCCAGCATACCGACGGGGAAATACGAGCAGTACTTC
CASIPTGKYEQYF
>TRBJ2-7|-|TRBV19|-
TGTGCCAGTAGTATCAGATCCGGGGTTGGGCAGTACTTC
CASSIRSGVGQYF
>TRBJ1-3|few|TRBV10-3|-
TGTGCCATCAGTGCGGGGGGGCCTGGAAACACCATATATTTT
CAISAGGPGNTIYF
>TRBJ2-7|-|TRBV5-1|-
TGCGCCAGCAGCTCACCCGGGACCTACGAGCAGTACTTC
CASSSPGTYEQYF
>TRBJ2-5|few|TRBV6-5|TRBD1
TGTGCCAGCAGTTACTTGCGACAGGGACAAGAGACCCAGTACTTC
CASSYLRQGQETQYF
>TRBJ2-7|-|TRBV19|-
TGTGCCAGTAGTACCCAGGGGCCCTACGAGCAGTACTTC
CASSTQGPYEQYF
>TRBJ2-3|few|TRBV28|TRBD2
TGTGCCAGCAGTCCAACTAGCGGGAGGGGGTGGGATACGCAGTATTTT
CASSPTSGRGWDTQYF
>TRBJ2-3|-|TRBV5-1|-
TGCGCCAGCGCGTTGGGGGGGCTTACAGATACGCAGTATTTT
CASALGGLTDTQYF
>TRBJ2-7|-|TRBV13|TRBD1
TGTGCCAGCAGCTTAGGACAGGGGGCTTACGAGCAGTACTTC
CASSLGQGAYEQYF
>TRBJ1-1|-|TRBV28|TRBD1
TGTGCCGGGCGCAGGGGGGTGAACACTGAAGCTTTCTTT
CAGRRGVNTEAFF
>TRBJ1-1|-|TRBV27|TRBD1
TGTGCCAGCAGTTCCAGGGGGCGGGGGGAAGCTTTCTTT
CASSSRGRGEAFF
>TRBJ2-7|few|TRBV6-6|-
TGTGCCAGCAGGTTACAGGGTTCCGAGCAGTACTTC
CASRLQGSEQYF
>TRBJ1-2|few|TRBV5-6|-
TGTGCCAGCAGCTTAGGGAGGACTATTGATGGCTACACCTTC
CASSLGRTIDGYTF
>TRBJ2-7|-|TRBV19|-
TGTGCCAGTAGCCAAGCCCAGGACTGGGCCTCCTACGAGCAGTACTTC
CASSQAQDWASYEQYF
>TRBJ2-7|-|TRBV9|TRBD1
TGTGCCAGCAGCGACCGACAGGGATGGAGCGAGCAGTACTTC
CASSDRQGWSEQYF
>TRBJ1-5|-|TRBV2|TRBD1
TGTGCCAGCAGTGGAACGGGACAGGGGATTCAGCCCCAGCATTTT
CASSGTGQGIQPQHF
>TRBJ2-2|few|TRBV30|-
TGTGCCTGGAGGGCACGAGGGTTTGACACCGGGGAGCTGTTTTTT
CAWRARGFDTGELFF
>TRBJ2-5|few|TRBV7-9|TRBD2
TGTGCCAGCAGCTTGGGGCTAGCGGAAATCCAAGAGACCCAGTACTTC
CASSLGLAEIQETQYF
>TRBJ2-5|-|TRBV9|TRBD2
TGTGCCAGCAGCGGAGGGAGGGCCCGGGAGACCCAGTACTTC
CASSGGRARETQYF
>TRBJ2-5|few|TRBV30|TRBD2
TGTGCCTGGAGTGTGGGCGGGGGGGAGACCCAGTACTTC
CAWSVGGGETQYF
>TRBJ2-7|-|TRBV29-1|-
TGCAGCGTCTCCGGGACTCAGAGCTCCTACGAGCAGTACTTC
CSVSGTQSSYEQYF